These 19 T cell receptor beta chains were all obtained from the same sample, sequenced in a study of untreated major depressive disorder. For these TCRs, the target antigens are not known. General observations from the study: CD4+ T cells from depressed patients used TRBV05-01 (Vbeta 5.1) more often than controls.

Profiled with immunoSEQ multiplex PCR; TCRdb holds only in-frame clones, not every one. This sample has around 23,000 clones, with roughly nine tenths found just once. Sequencing used CD4+ T cells from PBMCs. Receptors originate from a woman in her 30s with major depressive disorder.

This chain connects TRBV29-1 to TRBJ2-1; D gene ambiguous. The CDR3 sequence is 14 residues long. The V gene's germline CDR1 is SQVTM and CDR2 ANQGSEA. Trimming removed 4 bases from V and 4 bases from J, with 14 bases in between. In DNA form, the CDR3 reads TGCAGCGTTGTAAATAGAGAGTCGTACAATGAGCAGTTCTTC. It codes for CSVVNRESYNEQFF.

This chain joins TRBV7-2 and TRBJ2-7; 8 nucleotides match TRBD2. Trimming at V came to 1 base and at J to 3 bases, leaving 5 bases not matched to a gene. Germline CDR1 and CDR2: SGHTA and FQGNSA. The CDR3 totals 15 residues. CDR3 sequence: CASSLVAGGIYEQYF. For the CDR3, the DNA is TGTGCCAGCAGCTTAGTGGCGGGGGGAATCTACGAGCAGTACTTC. Full variable domain (remainder filled in from reference TRBV7-2 and TRBJ2-7): GAGVSQSPSNKVTEKGKDVELRCDPISGHTALYWYRQSLGQGLEFLIYFQGNSAPDKSGLPSDRFSAERTGGSVSTLTIQRTQQEDSAVYLCASSLVAGGIYEQYFGPGTRLTVT.

The rearrangement uses TRBV5-6 and TRBJ2-5; no clear D gene. Trimming took 2 bases from V and 2 from J, leaving 4 bases between them. CDR1 SGHDT and CDR2 YYEEEE come from the germline V gene. The CDR3 has 12 residues. The CDR3 loop reads CASSLRQETQYF. Written as DNA, the CDR3 is TGTGCCAGCAGCTTAAGGCAAGAGACCCAGTACTTC.

The rearrangement uses TRBV18 and TRBJ1-2; no clear D. The CDR3 contains 14 residues. The V end lost 3 bases, the J end lost 5 bases, and 13 bases lay between the germline ends. Germline V gene sequence: CDR1 KGHSH, CDR2 LQKENI. In nucleotides, the CDR3 is TGTGCCAGCTCACCGGAACAGACGACTTATGGCTACACCTTC. It yields the protein CASSPEQTTYGYTF.

This chain connects TRBV6-6 to TRBJ1-1; D possibly corresponds to TRBD1 (5 bases). This CDR3 comprises 12 residues. Per germline, CDR1 MNHNY and CDR2 SVGAGI (reference sequence). Trimming took off 5 bases at V and 4 bases at J, with 8 bases between the two ends. This chain's CDR3 is CASSPQGTEAFF. CDR3 nucleotide sequence: TGTGCCAGCAGTCCTCAGGGCACTGAAGCTTTCTTT.

V and J are TRBV6-1 and TRBJ2-6, with D unclear. The CDR3 sequence is 17 residues long. V was clipped by 2 bases and J by 4 bases, with 15 bases between them. Germline V gives CDR1 MNHNS, CDR2 SASEGT. CDR3: CASSERVGQVGANVLTF. The CDR3 DNA follows: TGTGCCAGCAGTGAAAGGGTAGGGCAGGTAGGGGCCAACGTCCTGACTTTC.

The chain carries TRBV6-5 and TRBJ1-5; 9 nucleotides agree with TRBD1. After removal of 8 bases from V and 1 base from J, the junction contained 6 bases not matched to a gene. The CDR3 covers 15 residues. Germline values: CDR1 MNHEY, CDR2 SVGAGI. This CDR3 reads CASGAGTGSNQPQHF. The CDR3 DNA is TGTGCCAGCGGAGCCGGGACAGGGAGCAATCAGCCCCAGCATTTT.

This clone has just a few counts. V is TRBV27 and J is TRBJ1-1, with 8 bases aligning to TRBD1. The CDR3 is 14 amino acids. Germline lookup yields CDR1 MNHEY and CDR2 SMNVEV (reference sequence). V dropped 5 bases and J dropped 1; count of bases not matched to a gene: 3. CDR3 residues: CASSPGTGNTEAFF. CDR3 coding DNA: TGTGCCAGCAGTCCGGGGACAGGGAACACTGAAGCTTTCTTT.

CDR3 region: CASSSSGGSTDTQYF. Here the CDR3 DNA reads TGTGCCAGCTCCTCGTCGGGGGGGAGCACAGATACGCAGTATTTT. The chain carries TRBV6-4 and TRBJ2-3, with 8 positions matching TRBD2. Per the germline V gene, CDR1 is MRHNA and CDR2 is SNTAGT. The CDR3 runs 15 residues. J lost 0 bases, V lost 8 bases, and 7 bases had no gene match.

The rearrangement links TRBV9 to TRBJ2-7; perhaps D is TRBD1 or TRBD2 (5 bases each). V was clipped by 2 bases and J by 5 bases, with 17 bases between them. The CDR3 is 15 amino acids. Germline loops: CDR1 SGDLS, CDR2 YYNGEE. The CDR3 loop reads CASSVGTTSRNEQYF. The CDR3 DNA reads as TGTGCCAGCAGCGTGGGGACCACAAGCCGAAACGAGCAGTACTTC.

In DNA, the CDR3 is TGCAGCGTTGGGTCGGGGAATGGCTACGAGCAGTACTTC. Protein: CSVGSGNGYEQYF. This chain links TRBV29-1 with TRBJ2-7; a possible D gene is TRBD2 (5 bases). Germline values: CDR1 SQVTM, CDR2 ANQGSEA. Trimming removed 4 bases from V and 3 bases from J, with 13 bases in between. CDR3 size: 13 residues.

This chain links TRBV6-6 with TRBJ1-5; D remains ambiguous. V lost 7 bases, J lost 3 bases, and 16 bases lay in between. CDR1 is MNHNY and CDR2 is SVGAGI in the germline V gene (reference sequence). This CDR3 is built from 15 residues. The CDR3 sequence: CASTRIPPSNQPQHF. CDR3 bases: TGTGCCAGCACCCGGATTCCCCCCTCCAATCAGCCCCAGCATTTT.

CDR3 DNA sequence: TGTGCCAGCAGTGAGTACACTGAAGCTTTCTTT. Protein product: CASSEYTEAFF. The rearrangement links TRBV2 to TRBJ1-1; D unclear. This CDR3 is 11 amino acids long. Trimming stripped 3 bases from V and 3 bases from J, with 2 bases between. Germline V gives CDR1 SNHLY, CDR2 FYNNEI.

This clone rates as medium-sized. This chain links TRBV2 with TRBJ2-5; tentatively, D is TRBD1 or TRBD2 (5 bases each). Germline loops: CDR1 SNHLY, CDR2 FYNNEI. V lost 8 bases and J lost 2, with 18 bases in between. This CDR3 region has 15 residues. CDR3 protein: CASRRGAPTQETQYF. DNA for the CDR3: TGTGCCAGCCGTCGAGGGGCGCCGACTCAAGAGACCCAGTACTTC.

The chain joins TRBV2 to TRBJ1-2, with 11 nucleotides matching TRBD1. The length of the CDR3 is 15 residues. Per the germline V gene, CDR1 is SNHLY and CDR2 is FYNNEI. With V trimmed by 6 bases and J by 1 base, 4 bases remained unmatched. CDR3: CASRAGTGGNYGYTF. The CDR3, as DNA: TGTGCCAGCAGGGCTGGGACAGGGGGTAACTATGGCTACACCTTC.

The J gene is TRBJ2-5, the V gene TRBV5-4, with 8 bases lining up with TRBD2. The CDR3 covers 14 residues. J lost 7 bases, V lost 4 bases, and 9 bases had no gene match. Germline V CDR1 and CDR2: SGHNT, YYREEE (reference sequence). This CDR3 reads CASSPFGGGGTQYF. DNA for the CDR3: TGTGCCAGCAGCCCGTTCGGGGGGGGCGGGACCCAGTACTTC.

The V call is TRBV11-3, the J call TRBJ2-6; no definite D call. The CDR3 has 13 amino acids. Trimming pared 5 bases from V and 2 bases from J, leaving 4 bases between. CDR1 SGHNT and CDR2 YENEEA come from the germline V gene. The CDR3 DNA follows: TGTGCCAGCAGCCCTCCTGGGGCCAACGTCCTGACTTTC. Amino acid sequence: CASSPPGANVLTF. Full variable domain (rest looked up from reference TRBV11-3 and TRBJ2-6): EAGVVQSPRYKIIEKKQPVAFWCNPISGHNTLYWYLQNLGQGPELLIRYENEEAVDDSQLPKDRFSAERLKGVDSTLKIQPAELGDSAVYLCASSPPGANVLTFGAGSRLTVL.

This chain connects TRBV19 to TRBJ2-2; maybe TRBD1 (6 bases). The CDR3 length is 14 residues. Trimming left V 8 bases short and J 4 bases short, with 14 bases between. Germline-derived CDR1 and CDR2 are LNHDA and SQIVND (reference sequence). CDR3 coding DNA: TGTGCCAGTGGGGCGGACAGAACCACCGGGGAGCTGTTTTTT. Its translation is CASGADRTTGELFF.

This clone was counted a few times. In nucleotides, the CDR3 is TGTGCCAGTAGTATACAGCTGAACACTGAAGCTTTCTTT. It encodes CASSIQLNTEAFF. The chain combines TRBV19 with TRBJ1-1, with D uncertain. Trimming shortened V by 2 bases and J by 0 bases, and 4 bases separated the two germline ends. Germline loops: CDR1 LNHDA, CDR2 SQIVND (reference sequence). This CDR3 spans 13 amino acids.